The following is a TCR beta chain sequence with its context. What it binds is not known. This table comes from immunoSEQ multiplex PCR, and its TCRdb copy is limited to in-frame clones, with some not included. The table includes some 85,000 clones, approximately 90% detected once. These data originate in a study of graft-versus-host responses after intestinal transplantation. Study-wide context: Multivisceral, liver-intestinal, or isolated intestinal grafts went to recipients. Recipients were all induced with anti-thymocyte globulin, then given tacrolimus and steroids for about three years. Whole-study findings and limits: The presence of high graft-versus-host to host-versus-graft clonal ratios in allografts characterized patients with graft-donor T cell macrochimerism. GvH clones detected in recipient marrow included some appearing first in ileum or blood.

Trimming took 8 bases from V and 7 from J, leaving 27 bases between them. The V gene's germline CDR1 is WNHNN and CDR2 SYGVQD (reference sequence). This CDR3 spans 18 amino acids. The specimen was unstimulated CD8+ T cells sorted from spleen or lymph node cells, collected before transplant. This receptor was obtained from a human donor who was the organ donor for an intestinal transplant. The chain uses TRBV10-1 and TRBJ1-6; maybe TRBD1 (5 bases). This chain's CDR3 is CASYPRFSVDSLNSPLHF. In nucleotides, the CDR3 is TGCGCCAGCTACCCGCGCTTTAGTGTCGACAGCCTCAATTCACCCCTCCACTTT.